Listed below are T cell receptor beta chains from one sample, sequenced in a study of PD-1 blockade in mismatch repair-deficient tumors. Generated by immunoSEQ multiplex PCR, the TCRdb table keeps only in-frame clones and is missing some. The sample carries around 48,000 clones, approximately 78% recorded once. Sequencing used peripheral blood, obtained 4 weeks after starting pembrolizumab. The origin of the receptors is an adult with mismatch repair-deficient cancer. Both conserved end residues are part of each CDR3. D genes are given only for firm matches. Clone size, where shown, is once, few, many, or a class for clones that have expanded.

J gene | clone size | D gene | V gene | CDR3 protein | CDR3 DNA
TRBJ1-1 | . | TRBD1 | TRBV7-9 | CASSLVGGNRGEDTEAFF | TGTGCCAGCAGCTTAGTCGGAGGGAACAGGGGTGAGGACACTGAAGCTTTCTTT
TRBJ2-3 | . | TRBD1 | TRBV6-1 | CASSLGQGWTDTQYF | TGTGCCAGCAGCCTCGGACAGGGATGGACAGATACGCAGTATTTT
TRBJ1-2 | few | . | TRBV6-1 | CATGPSAF | TGTGCCACGGGACCTAGCGCCTTC
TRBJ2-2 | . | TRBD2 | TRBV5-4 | CASSLRIAGTTGELFF | TGTGCCAGCAGCTTGCGCATAGCGGGTACCACCGGGGAGCTGTTTTTT
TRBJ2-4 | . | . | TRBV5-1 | CASSPDASGAKNIQYF | TGCGCCAGCAGCCCGGATGCGTCCGGAGCCAAAAACATTCAGTACTTC
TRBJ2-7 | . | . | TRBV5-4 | CASSSLSVSRSYEQYF | TGTGCCAGCAGCTCACTGAGCGTCTCCCGGTCTTACGAGCAGTACTTC
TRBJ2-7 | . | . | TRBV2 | CASRLKYEQYF | TGTGCCAGCAGGCTCAAATACGAGCAGTACTTC
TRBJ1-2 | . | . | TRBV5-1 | CASSPTGDPHYGYTF | TGCGCCAGCAGCCCCACCGGGGACCCTCACTATGGCTACACCTTC
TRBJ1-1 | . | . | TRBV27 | CASSLSGGEHTEAFF | TGTGCCAGCAGTTTATCGGGTGGGGAGCACACTGAAGCTTTCTTT
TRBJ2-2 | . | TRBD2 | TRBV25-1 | CASSEYWTSGTGELFF | TGTGCCAGCAGTGAATATTGGACTAGCGGCACCGGGGAGCTGTTTTTT
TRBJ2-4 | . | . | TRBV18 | CASSPYDRPILAKNIQYF | TGTGCCAGCTCACCATACGACAGACCCATATTAGCCAAAAACATTCAGTACTTC
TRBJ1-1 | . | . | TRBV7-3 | CASSSGRENTEAFF | TGTGCCAGCAGCTCCGGTCGGGAGAACACTGAAGCTTTCTTT
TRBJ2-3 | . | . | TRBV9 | CASSGGAGSTDTQYF | TGTGCCAGCAGTGGCGGGGCGGGGAGCACAGATACGCAGTATTTT
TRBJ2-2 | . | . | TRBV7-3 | CASSLLGQNTGELFF | TGTGCCAGCAGCTTACTCGGACAGAACACCGGGGAGCTGTTTTTT
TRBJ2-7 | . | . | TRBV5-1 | CASSLWGDYEQYF | TGCGCCAGCAGCTTGTGGGGGGACTACGAGCAGTACTTC
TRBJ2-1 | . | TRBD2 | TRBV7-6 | CASSSRGLAVYNEQFF | TGTGCCAGCAGCTCCAGGGGACTAGCGGTCTACAATGAGCAGTTCTTC
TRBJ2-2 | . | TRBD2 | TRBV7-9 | CASSLAVTSETGELFF | TGTGCCAGCAGCTTAGCCGTTACTAGCGAGACCGGGGAGCTGTTTTTT
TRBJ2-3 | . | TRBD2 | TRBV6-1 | CASREERESATQYF | TGTGCCAGCAGGGAAGAGCGGGAGTCTGCCACGCAGTATTTT
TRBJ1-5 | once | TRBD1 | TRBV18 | CASSPGQGGNQPQHF | TGTGCCAGCTCACCGGGACAGGGGGGCAATCAGCCCCAGCATTTT
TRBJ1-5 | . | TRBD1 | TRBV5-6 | CASSLVAGGGGNQPQHF | TGTGCCAGCAGCTTGGTCGCAGGGGGGGGCGGCAATCAGCCCCAGCATTTT
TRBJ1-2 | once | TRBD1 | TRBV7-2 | CASIQTGEFYGYTF | TGTGCCAGCATCCAGACAGGGGAATTCTATGGCTACACCTTC
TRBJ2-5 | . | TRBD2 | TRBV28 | CASGDGGRGRETQYF | TGTGCCAGCGGTGACGGCGGGAGGGGCCGAGAGACCCAGTACTTC
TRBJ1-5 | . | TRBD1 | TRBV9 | CASSVGGQGGQPQHF | TGTGCCAGCAGCGTCGGCGGGCAGGGGGGCCAGCCCCAGCATTTT
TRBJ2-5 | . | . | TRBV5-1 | CASSLETETQYF | TGCGCCAGCAGCTTGGAGACGGAGACCCAGTACTTC
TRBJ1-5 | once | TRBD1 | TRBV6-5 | CASRIRGPGQPQHF | TGTGCCAGCAGAATCAGGGGGCCGGGTCAGCCCCAGCATTTT
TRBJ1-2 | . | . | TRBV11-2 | CASSLPSVSYTF | TGTGCCAGCAGCTTACCGTCAGTGAGCTACACCTTC
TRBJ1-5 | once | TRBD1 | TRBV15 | CATSRERTGSNQPQHF | TGTGCCACCAGCAGAGAACGGACAGGGTCTAATCAGCCCCAGCATTTT
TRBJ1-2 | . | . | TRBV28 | CASSLQKYGYTF | TGTGCCAGCAGTTTACAGAAGTATGGCTACACCTTC
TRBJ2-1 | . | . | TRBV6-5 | CASSRGGSSYNEQFF | TGTGCCAGCAGTCGAGGGGGGAGCTCCTACAATGAGCAGTTCTTC
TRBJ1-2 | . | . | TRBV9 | CASSVASVNYGYTF | TGTGCCAGCAGCGTAGCTTCCGTAAACTATGGCTACACCTTC
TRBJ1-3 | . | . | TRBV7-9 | CASMSGGNTIYF | TGTGCCAGTATGTCAGGCGGAAACACCATATATTTT
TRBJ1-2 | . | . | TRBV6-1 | CASTSGGKFYGYTF | TGTGCCAGCACGTCGGGGGGGAAATTCTATGGCTACACCTTC
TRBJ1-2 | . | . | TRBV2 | CARTEDYGYTF | TGTGCCAGGACGGAGGACTATGGCTACACCTTC
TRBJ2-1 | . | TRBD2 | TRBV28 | CASSSPGLARYNEQFF | TGTGCCAGCAGTTCACCCGGACTAGCGAGATACAATGAGCAGTTCTTC
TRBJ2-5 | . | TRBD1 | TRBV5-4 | CASSLVGTGHGGTQYF | TGTGCCAGCAGCTTAGTCGGGACAGGTCACGGTGGGACCCAGTACTTC
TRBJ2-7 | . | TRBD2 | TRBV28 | CASSPQNSGSRYEQYF | TGTGCCAGCTCCCCCCAGAATAGCGGGAGTCGATACGAGCAGTACTTC
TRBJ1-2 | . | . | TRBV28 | CASSQQGSGNYGYTF | TGTGCCAGCAGCCAACAGGGTTCCGGAAACTATGGCTACACCTTC